This record concerns one TCR beta chain sequence. The authors' processing: Amplification from reference gene primers served as the basis for estimated nucleated cell counts. Profiling relied on immunoSEQ multiplex PCR, and the TCRdb table lists in-frame clones only, not all of them. For V, J and clone size, that table is used; D and trimming come from the DNA. The sample consists of approximately 75,000 clones, approximately 82% of them appearing once. This entry belongs to a study of blood T cell repertoires in COVID-19. Study-wide context: Sources were T cells, B-cell-depleted T cells, or PBMCs; the material itself was cDNA or gDNA.

Trimming cost V 0 bases and J 8 bases, with 17 bases left between them. Germline CDR1 reads LNHNV; CDR2 reads YYDKDF (reference sequence). CDR3 size: 17 residues. The specimen sequenced was peripheral blood. The source is a human donor in a cohort sampled during active COVID-19. The rearrangement joins TRBV15 to TRBJ1-6; a weak D match, TRBD1 (5 bases). CDR3: CATSRDRVLGVDSPLHF. The CDR3 bases are TGTGCCACCAGCAGAGATCGTGTGTTAGGGGTTGATTCACCCCTCCACTTT.